This T cell receptor beta chain was obtained from a study of T cell responses to AZD1222 COVID-19 vaccine (TCRdb year 2021). Regarding the research as a whole: Because spike-specific TCR depth and breadth did not differ between the two schedules, AZD1222 recipients who got a second dose at roughly 4 weeks were pooled with those who got a second dose at roughly 12 weeks. Trial participants were enrolled by age into subgroups of 18-55, 56-69 and 70-plus years, and around 150, 28 and 57 TCR-sequenced participants, respectively, were included in these subgroups. A total of more than 230 trial participants underwent TCR sequencing, of whom 207 had received two doses of AZD1222 and around 25 had received two doses of the MenACWY control vaccine. Paper-wide results and their limitations: After two AZD1222 doses, spike-specific TCR breadth and depth were significantly higher than at day 0 and than in MenACWY recipients. The 56-69-year group was small, and its depth increase did not reach significance, likely because of low power. Vaccine-associated CD4 TCRs spanned the whole spike protein, with dominant responses in regions 160-218 and 743-854. No day 14 peak-response samples were available, so repertoires were characterized only after the peak T cell response. Conclusions about previously exposed vaccinees are limited, since just five or six AZD1222 recipients were seropositive for SARS-CoV-2 at baseline. Participants were mostly white British and included more females than males, and it was suggested by the authors that clonal diversity may have been underestimated. Epitopes outside the regions mutated in the B.1.351 and B.1.1.7 variants were reportedly recognized by nearly half of the unique spike-specific TCRs.

The CDR3 regions of human TCRbeta chains were analyzed by immunosequencing. The study's processing was this. TCRs in the repertoires were compared against a reference library of SARS-CoV-2-specific TCRs that had been generated with the MIRA antigen-specificity platform. Breadth was defined as the fraction of unique TCRs that were SARS-CoV-2-associated, and depth was defined as the fraction of total T cells that were SARS-CoV-2-associated. Using the MIRA data, each spike-specific TCR was mapped to the spike region that the TCR reacts to and placed in a CD4 or CD8 class. Log10-transformed breadth and depth values were compared by one-way ANOVA with Sidak's multiple comparisons tests. TCRdb's version of the immuneACCESS table is confined to in-frame rearrangements and falls short of the full clone set. An unresolved V gene accounts for under half of the shortfall where checked; the remainder is of unknown origin. V, J and clone size derive from that table, while D and trimming were established from the DNA sequence. The sample data list 130,000 or so clones, and roughly 92% of these were observed just once. The top ten clones comprise more than 4.5% of the sample.

The CDR3 goes from the cysteine to the phenylalanine over 13 residues. The read is trimmed to its CDR3 DNA, 39 bases read in frame from base 1. The germline V gene sets CDR1 to KGHSH and CDR2 to LQKENI. Trimming costs V 2 bases and J 1 base, and their ends lie 5 bases apart. In the paper's terms, the time point label means: baseline before first vaccination. Vaccinee samples were obtained from the UK trials COV001 and COV002, which included a single-blind randomized controlled phase 2/3 trial of AZD1222 (ChAdOx1 nCoV-19) in healthy adults. Trial participant PBMC samples were collected at day 0 and day 28 after the second dose for TCRbeta chain sequencing. As concerns this clone: No antigen is known for it. Nothing much larger sits one base from this clone, and base qualities are not available.

The specimen comprised peripheral blood, sampled on day 0 of AZD1222 vaccination. The chain uses TRBV18 and TRBJ1-1; no D gene can be assigned with confidence. The receptor was isolated from an adult in good health. The CDR3 region: CASSPTRNTEAFF. The nucleotide sequence is TGTGCCAGCTCACCAACCAGGAACACTGAAGCTTTCTTT. The reference TRBV18 and TRBJ1-1 proteins fill in what lies around the CDR3, so the full variable domain reads NAGVMQNPRHLVRRRGQEARLRCSPMKGHSHVYWYRQLPEEGLKFMVYLQKENIIDESGMPKERFSAEFPKEGPSILRIQQVVRGDSAAYFCASSPTRNTEAFFGQGTRLTVV.